This T cell receptor (beta chain) was profiled in a study of metastatic and nonmetastatic thyroid tumors. Background on the study: Samples came from malignant and benign thyroid patients, and repertoires were compared across blood and tumor or nodule tissue.

On this clone itself: The antigen is undetermined.

Nobody among the patients had been given any treatment before thyroid surgery. Germline loops: CDR1 MNHEY, CDR2 SVGEGT. Trimming stripped 2 bases from V and 5 bases from J, with 15 bases between. CDR3 length: 16 residues. General study findings and limits: The study reportedly found significantly higher TCR beta diversity in malignant thyroid tumors than benign nodules, in blood and tumor.

Source study methods: Building a distant-metastasis classifier for papillary thyroid cancer drew on CDR3 differences across clinicopathological groups. TCRdb re-clonotyped the PCR reads through MiXCR. TCRdb's processing, not the authors', yielded these V and J calls. The table shows over 30,000 clones, with about 30% occurring only once. Sequencing input: tumor tissue. This sequence was found in a female donor with papillary thyroid cancer or a benign thyroid nodule (not recorded which). Some clones in this sample may be carry-over from other donors' samples. The rearrangement uses TRBV6-2 or TRBV6-3 and TRBJ2-2; possible D gene TRBD1, 5 bases. CDR3 sequence reads: CASSYLIAGFTGELFF. DNA of the CDR3: TGTGCCAGCAGTTACCTCATTGCAGGGTTTACCGGGGAGCTGTTTTTT.